This T cell receptor (beta chain) was captured by sequencing in a study of identical twins. Study outcomes and limitations: Models underestimated how often monozygotic twins shared out-of-frame TCR alpha.

TCRdb processed the 5' RACE reads anew with MiXCR; each CDR3 protein has one entry. This sample has about 470,000 distinct CDR3 sequences, with 20% to 25% found just once. This clonotype was counted ten times or more. Antigen: not known. This CDR3 region has 12 residues. The V gene's germline CDR1 is MNHEY and CDR2 SMNVEV (reference sequence). With 7 bases removed from V and 6 bases from J, the gap between germline ends came to 10 bases. These data were likewise used in another study, on T cells expressing NK-cell markers. This second study notes: Most of the eight sequenced donors were HCMV-seropositive; one was seronegative. Several experiments added an anti-gamma-delta TCR antibody to sort only alpha-beta TCR T cells.

The sequence was collected from a woman aged 18-35 years in good health. The chain links TRBV27 to TRBJ1-5; D possibly corresponds to TRBD1 (6 bases). Sequencing used CD4+ T cells sorted from blood. This chain's CDR3 is CASTGVGQPQHF. The CDR3 region has the DNA TGTGCCAGCACAGGGGTAGGTCAGCCCCAGCATTTT.